This T cell receptor (beta chain) comes out of a study of neurological immune-mediated disorders. The table lists this clonotype with many counts. Time point described: longitudinal time-point 3. TCRdb independently ran MiXCR on the 5' RACE reads; one entry per CDR3 protein. The data hold roughly 57,000 distinct CDR3 sequences, with roughly 8.3% observed a single time. CDR1 is SGHTA and CDR2 is FQGNSA in the germline V gene. This CDR3 region has 13 residues. Trimming pared 9 bases from V and 4 bases from J, leaving 16 bases between. The chain joins TRBV7-2 to TRBJ2-7; D not certain. This receptor was obtained from a woman aged 40 to 50 in good health. The specimen sequenced was PBMCs. The DNA for the CDR3 is TGTGCCAGTACAAGGGTAGAAAGTTACGAGCAGTACTTC. Translated: CASTRVESYEQYF.